The rows below give T cell receptor beta chains drawn from one sample of a study of shared T cell receptors in the human thymus. Libraries were prepared by immunoSEQ multiplex PCR; TCRdb keeps only in-frame clonotypes and omits some of them. This repertoire shows 700,000 to 750,000 clones, 70% to 90% found once; its top ten account for about 0.0098%. This same sample was also part of a study on human thymus T cells.

Sequenced input: thymocytes. The receptor set was obtained from a girl under two years old with a congenital heart defect. Both conserved end residues are part of each CDR3. A D gene is named only where the DNA matches it firmly. Clone size is given for some rows only: seen once, a few or many times, or a class if the clone is expanded.

j_call,clone_size,d_call,v_call,cdr3_nt,cdr3_aa
TRBJ2-7,once,-,TRBV7-6,TGTGCCAGCAGCGAGCTAGCGTCCGAGCAGTACTTC,CASSELASEQYF
TRBJ1-1,-,-,TRBV4-2,TGTGCCAGCAGCCAAGGGCGAGGGTACACTGAAGCTTTCTTT,CASSQGRGYTEAFF
TRBJ1-1,few,-,TRBV5-1,TGCGCCAGCAGCGCGGGACGAGAAGCTTTCTTT,CASSAGREAFF
TRBJ1-5,-,TRBD1,TRBV19,TGTGCCAGTAGTCCGACAGGGAATCAGCCCCAGCATTTT,CASSPTGNQPQHF
TRBJ1-2,-,TRBD1,TRBV7-2,TGTGCCAGCAGCTATAGATCAGGGGGCGTTAACTATGGCTACACCTTC,CASSYRSGGVNYGYTF
TRBJ2-1,-,TRBD1,TRBV5-1,TGCGCCAGCAGCTCGTCGAGACAGGGTAGCTCGTGGGGTGGCTACAATGAGCAGTTCTTC,CASSSSRQGSSWGGYNEQFF
TRBJ1-1,-,TRBD1,TRBV27,TGTGCCAGCAGTTCCTCCTACCGGCCAGGGGGCACTGAAGCTTTCTTT,CASSSSYRPGGTEAFF
TRBJ1-2,-,TRBD1,TRBV4-3,TGCGCCAGCAGCCTAAACCAGGGGGTGGGGTATGGCTACACCTTC,CASSLNQGVGYGYTF
TRBJ2-3,-,TRBD2,TRBV28,TGTGCCAGCAGCATCACTAGCGGGGGGCTAGAAGATACGCAGTATTTT,CASSITSGGLEDTQYF
TRBJ2-1,-,TRBD1,TRBV9,TGTGCCAGCAGCACTCGGGACAGTGGCCTTACAGGGGAGCAGTTCTTC,CASSTRDSGLTGEQFF
TRBJ2-7,-,TRBD1,TRBV6-5,TGTGCCAGCAGTTACGACACAGGGGGCAGGTTCGAGCAGTACTTC,CASSYDTGGRFEQYF
TRBJ1-4,-,-,TRBV7-2,TGTGCCAGCAGCTTGGGGGCAGGCTCTAATGAAAAACTGTTTTTT,CASSLGAGSNEKLFF
TRBJ1-4,few,TRBD1,TRBV5-4,TGTGCCAGCAGCACTACAGGGGATATCGAAAAACTGTTTTTT,CASSTTGDIEKLFF
TRBJ1-1,-,-,TRBV2,TGTGCCAGCAGTTACCTACAGGGAAGTGGTGAAGCTTTCTTT,CASSYLQGSGEAFF
TRBJ1-1,once,TRBD1,TRBV19,TGTGCCAGTAGCCGCCCGGGACAGGGGGCTTGGAGCACTGAAGCTTTCTTT,CASSRPGQGAWSTEAFF
TRBJ2-1,few,-,TRBV2,TGTGCCAGCATCTCAGATGATAACTTACTATCCTACAATGAGCAGTTCTTC,CASISDDNLLSYNEQFF
TRBJ1-2,-,TRBD1,TRBV9,TGTGCCAGCAGCGCCCCCGGGACAGGGAGGGGCTATGGCTACACCTTC,CASSAPGTGRGYGYTF
TRBJ2-1,-,TRBD2,TRBV29-1,TGCAGCGTTAAGACTAGCGGGGCCTACAATGAGCAGTTCTTC,CSVKTSGAYNEQFF
TRBJ2-7,-,-,TRBV19,TGTGCCAGTAGTATAGATTTAAATACCGGGACATTGCCCTACGAGCAGTACTTC,CASSIDLNTGTLPYEQYF
TRBJ1-5,once,-,TRBV27,TGTGCCAGCAGTTTATCCACAGATTGTTATAGCAATCAGCCCCAGCATTTT,CASSLSTDCYSNQPQHF
TRBJ1-3,-,TRBD1,TRBV9,TGTGCCAGCAGCGTAGCGTTCTCGTCACCGGGACAGGGGGCTTCCGTAGCTGGAAACACCATATATTTT,CASSVAFSSPGQGASVAGNTIYF
TRBJ1-5,-,-,TRBV27,TGTGCCAGCAGTTTAGGGTCAAGGAGGCCCCAGCATTTT,CASSLGSRRPQHF
TRBJ1-1,-,-,TRBV2,TGTGCCAGCGAGGGAAACACTGAAGCTTTCTTT,CASEGNTEAFF
TRBJ2-1,-,-,TRBV19,TGTGCCAGTAATGGGGGGGGCTTCTACAATGAGCAGTTCTTC,CASNGGGFYNEQFF
TRBJ2-7,-,-,TRBV13,TGTGCCAGCAGCTTCAGCTCCTACGAGCAGTACTTC,CASSFSSYEQYF
TRBJ1-4,-,-,TRBV18,TGTGCCAGCTCCAAGGTATCGGGGGGGGGTGAAAAACTGTTTTTT,CASSKVSGGGEKLFF
TRBJ2-3,-,TRBD1,TRBV27,TGTGCCAGCAGTCCATCCCCTGACAGGGGGCTTACAGATACGCAGTATTTT,CASSPSPDRGLTDTQYF
TRBJ1-3,-,-,TRBV28,TGTGCCAGCAGTCACAGGCAGAGCTCTGGAAACACCATATATTTT,CASSHRQSSGNTIYF
TRBJ1-1,-,-,TRBV25-1,TGTGCCAGCAGTGATCGAGCATTAGAAGCTTTCTTT,CASSDRALEAFF
TRBJ2-1,few,-,TRBV5-4,TGTGCCAGCAGCGCCAAAGCCCCTGGTGAGCAGTTCTTC,CASSAKAPGEQFF
TRBJ1-1,-,-,TRBV4-3,TGCGCCAGCAGCCTGAAGGAGGAGGGAACTGAAGCTTTCTTT,CASSLKEEGTEAFF
TRBJ1-3,few,-,TRBV2,TGTGCCAGCAGCCAGATCTCTGGAAACACCATATATTTT,CASSQISGNTIYF
TRBJ1-2,-,-,TRBV4-1,TGCGCCAGCAGCCTATCGACAGTCGATGGCTACACCTTC,CASSLSTVDGYTF
TRBJ1-1,-,-,TRBV9,TGTGCCAGCAGCGTAGGGGCAGGGGCTAACACTGAAGCTTTCTTT,CASSVGAGANTEAFF
TRBJ1-1,once,-,TRBV7-9,TGTGCCAGCAGCTTAGCTTCGCGGGAACTCAACACTGAAGCTTTCTTT,CASSLASRELNTEAFF
TRBJ1-1,-,-,TRBV6-5,TGTGCCAGCAGCCCTCACTCTAAAACGAACACTGAAGCTTTCTTT,CASSPHSKTNTEAFF
TRBJ1-6,-,TRBD1,TRBV30,TGTGCCTGGAGTCCAGGGGGTAGCTCCTATAATTCACCCCTCCACTTT,CAWSPGGSSYNSPLHF
TRBJ1-1,-,-,TRBV5-6,TGTGCCAGCAGCCACACTGGGACTACGAACACTGAAGCTTTCTTT,CASSHTGTTNTEAFF
TRBJ2-7,-,TRBD1,TRBV5-1,TGCGCCAGCAGCAAACCCGAGGGGGCTGGCTCCTACGAGCAGTACTTC,CASSKPEGAGSYEQYF
TRBJ1-2,-,-,TRBV28,TGTGCCAGCAGTTTCGCCCCCGCGGGTGACGGCTACACCTTC,CASSFAPAGDGYTF
TRBJ2-4,-,TRBD2,TRBV27,TGTGCCAGCAGTTTCGGGACTAGCGGGGGTCCGGGAAACATTCAGTACTTC,CASSFGTSGGPGNIQYF
TRBJ2-4,-,-,TRBV7-2,TGTGCCAGCAGCCCGCCGACAGACTTAGCCAAAAACATTCAGTACTTC,CASSPPTDLAKNIQYF
TRBJ1-5,few,-,TRBV25-1,TGTGCCAGCAGTGAGTGGGGGGATCAGCCCCAGCATTTT,CASSEWGDQPQHF
TRBJ1-1,-,-,TRBV5-1,TGCGCCAGCAGCTTGGCGGAACAGGGTAAGGTTTCGACTAACACTGAAGCTTTCTTT,CASSLAEQGKVSTNTEAFF
TRBJ1-5,once,-,TRBV4-1,TGCGCCAGCAGCCAAGAAAATACGGGGAGTGAGAGCAATCAGCCCCAGCATTTT,CASSQENTGSESNQPQHF
TRBJ2-4,-,TRBD1,TRBV5-4,TGTGCCAGCAGCGTGGACAGGGTCTTAGCCAAAAACATTCAGTACTTC,CASSVDRVLAKNIQYF
TRBJ2-1,-,TRBD2,TRBV6-5,TGTGCCAGCAGTGGCGGGGGGCCACGCGAGCAGTTCTTC,CASSGGGPREQFF
TRBJ2-7,-,TRBD1,TRBV4-3,TGCGCCAGCAGCCAAGCTTTGGGACAGGGCTCCTACGAGCAGTACTTC,CASSQALGQGSYEQYF
TRBJ2-5,-,-,TRBV11-1,TGTGCCAGCAGCTTAGGAGGGGCTAGCGAACCGGCCCAAGAGACCCAGTACTTC,CASSLGGASEPAQETQYF
TRBJ1-5,-,TRBD1,TRBV7-8,TGTGCCAGCAGCTTAGACAGGGGGGGATATAACAATCAGCCCCAGCATTTT,CASSLDRGGYNNQPQHF
TRBJ1-2,-,-,TRBV9,TGTGCCAGCAGCGTTATGGGGGGGGCTGACTATGGCTACACCTTC,CASSVMGGADYGYTF
TRBJ1-2,-,-,TRBV30,TGTGCCTGGAGTAAACCCAGGGGAAGGTTTGGCTACACCTTC,CAWSKPRGRFGYTF
TRBJ1-2,once,-,TRBV5-1,TGCGCCAGCAGCTACCACCGAGACTATGGCTACACCTTC,CASSYHRDYGYTF
TRBJ2-4,once,TRBD2,TRBV4-1,TGCGCCAGCAGCCAGGCTCTAGCGGGGGGGCTCGGCAAAAACATTCAGTACTTC,CASSQALAGGLGKNIQYF
TRBJ2-1,once,TRBD2,TRBV4-1,TGCGCCAGCAGCCAAGATTCTCCATTTGGCGGGGGGGCCTATAGCGGCCTTGAGCAGTTCTTC,CASSQDSPFGGGAYSGLEQFF